The clone carrying this T cell receptor beta chain has just one count. Its specificity is unknown. Deletions cut 2 bases from V and 4 bases from J, with 12 bases between. The CDR3 sequence is 15 residues long. Germline V lookup: CDR1 LGHNT, CDR2 FRNRAP. The data derive from a study of sequential checkpoint blockade in melanoma. For the study at large: First-line arms were nivolumab then ipilimumab, or the reverse, randomized 1:1. Study outcomes and limitations: For nivolumab-first patients, baseline tumor clonality was associated with response. Clinical benefit was about 30 times likelier when tumor T-cell fraction and clonality increased.

Sequenced by immunoSEQ multiplex PCR; TCRdb stores in-frame clones only, minus some. The sample has 10,000 to 15,000 clones; roughly 21% are singletons. The treatment denotes: randomized to nivolumab then ipilimumab (arm A) or the reverse (arm B). This chain joins TRBV12-5 and TRBJ2-4, with D perhaps matching TRBD1 (6 bases). The origin of this receptor is a human donor with melanoma. The sample in question was tumor tissue (inferred from file names), obtained from a patient given nivolumab and ipilimumab in sequence. Here the CDR3 DNA reads TGTGCTAGTGGTTTGCCTCAGGGGTCAAAAAACATTCAGTACTTC. The encoded protein is CASGLPQGSKNIQYF.